A single sample gave rise to the 12 T cell receptor beta chains below, sequenced in a study of identical twins. TCRdb called the 5' RACE reads again in MiXCR, with one record for every CDR3 protein. The table shows some 690,000 distinct CDR3 sequences, with approximately 21% occurring only once. The same data also contributed to another study, on T cells expressing NK-cell markers.

Sequenced: PBMCs. The receptors shown here come from a woman aged 18-29 years in good health.

V usage is TRBV4-3 and J usage is TRBJ2-7; D is unresolved. With 0 bases removed from V and 5 bases from J, the gap between germline ends came to 8 bases. This CDR3 is 13 amino acids long. Germline V CDR1 and CDR2: LGHNA, YSLEER. CDR3 region: CASSQDPTHEQYF. The CDR3 region has the DNA TGCGCCAGCAGCCAAGATCCGACCCACGAGCAGTACTTC.

This clonotype has just a few counts. The CDR3 spells CASSRHWNTEAFF. CDR3 DNA sequence: TGTGCCAGCTCCAGACACTGGAACACTGAAGCTTTCTTT. The chain links TRBV18 to TRBJ1-1; no clear D gene. Trimming took off 6 bases at V and 1 base at J, with 9 bases between the two ends. Germline-derived CDR1 and CDR2 are KGHSH and LQKENI. This CDR3 is built from 13 residues.

The rearrangement uses TRBV20-1 and TRBJ2-3; D perhaps matches TRBD1 (6 bases). This CDR3 is 13 amino acids long. Trimming removed 6 bases at V and 2 bases at J, with 12 bases between. The germline V gene encodes CDR1 DFQATT and CDR2 SNEGSKA (reference sequence). The DNA for the CDR3 is TGCAGTGCACCGGGACACCCCACAGATACGCAGTATTTT. Protein sequence: CSAPGHPTDTQYF.

This clonotype was observed at least ten times. This chain links TRBV6-1 with TRBJ2-1; D may be TRBD1 (5 bases). This CDR3 comprises 15 residues. Germline CDR1 reads MNHNS; CDR2 reads SASEGT. V was clipped by 5 bases and J by 0 bases, with 11 bases between them. The CDR3 loop is CASSTHRSSYNEQFF. In DNA, the CDR3 is TGTGCCAGCAGTACCCACAGGAGCTCCTACAATGAGCAGTTCTTC.

This clonotype showed up just a few times. The chain combines TRBV4-3 with TRBJ1-1; D gene ambiguous. The V and J ends lost 0 bases and 7 bases respectively, with 9 bases between them. The length of the CDR3 is 13 residues. From germline, CDR1 is LGHNA and CDR2 YSLEER. The CDR3 sequence is CASSQDRGFEAFF. CDR3 DNA sequence: TGCGCCAGCAGCCAAGATCGCGGGTTTGAAGCTTTCTTT.

The V call is TRBV9, the J call TRBJ2-1; D not resolved. The CDR3 runs 15 residues. V gave up 0 bases and J gave up 2 bases, with 9 bases separating them. Germline V gene data show CDR1 as SGDLS and CDR2 as YYNGEE. The CDR3 DNA reads as TGTGCCAGCAGCGTAGTGGGTGGGGCCTACAATGAGCAGTTCTTC. This codes for CASSVVGGAYNEQFF.

The V and J genes are TRBV7-6 and TRBJ2-7; 10 bases fit TRBD2. V gave up 3 bases and J gave up 5 bases; unmatched junction bases: 7. Germline V gene lookup returns CDR1 SGHVS and CDR2 FNYEAQ. The CDR3 sequence is 15 residues long. The CDR3 here is CASSFSSGSFHEQYF. For the CDR3, the DNA is TGTGCCAGCAGCTTTTCTAGCGGGAGTTTCCACGAGCAGTACTTC.

This chain links TRBV20-1 with TRBJ1-1; D is undetermined. Germline-derived CDR1 and CDR2 are DFQATT and SNEGSKA (reference sequence). The CDR3 has 13 amino acids. V shed 5 bases and J shed 2 bases, with 12 bases lying between them. The CDR3 nucleotides read TGCAGTGCTTACGTTCAGCAAAACACTGAAGCTTTCTTT. Its protein product is CSAYVQQNTEAFF.

This clonotype has a handful of counts. The V and J genes are TRBV20-1 and TRBJ2-7, with TRBD2 as a possible D gene (6 bases). Trimming removed 1 base at V and 5 bases at J, with 15 bases between. This CDR3 is built from 14 residues. Germline values: CDR1 DFQATT, CDR2 SNEGSKA (reference sequence). The CDR3 loop reads CSARVAGSVDEQYF. The DNA for the CDR3 is TGCAGTGCTAGAGTCGCGGGGTCTGTGGACGAGCAGTACTTC.

The chain is built from TRBV11-2 and TRBJ2-3; 9 bases map to TRBD2. This CDR3 region has 16 residues. Looked up from germline, CDR1 is SGHAT and CDR2 is FQNNGV. Unmatched junction bases numbered 7, after V lost 0 bases and J lost 6 bases. The CDR3 spells CASSLDAGGPSDTQYF. The CDR3, as DNA: TGTGCCAGCAGCTTAGATGCGGGAGGGCCTTCGGATACGCAGTATTTT.

Many counts were recorded for this clonotype. The chain links TRBV20-1 to TRBJ2-7; D is unresolved. CDR1 is DFQATT and CDR2 is SNEGSKA in the germline V gene (reference sequence). This CDR3 is 12 amino acids long. Trimming stripped 5 bases from V and 4 bases from J, with 12 bases between. In nucleotides, the CDR3 is TGCAGTGCTGAGAGAGCCGTATACGAGCAGTACTTC. It yields the protein CSAERAVYEQYF.

This chain joins TRBV12-3 or TRBV12-4 and TRBJ2-7; TRBD1 agrees at 7 bases. The junction had 8 bases not matched to a gene; V was cut back by 8 bases and J by 1 base. This CDR3 comprises 14 residues. This CDR3 reads CASGRTGPSYEQYF. The CDR3 coding sequence is TGTGCCAGCGGTAGGACAGGACCTTCCTACGAGCAGTACTTC.